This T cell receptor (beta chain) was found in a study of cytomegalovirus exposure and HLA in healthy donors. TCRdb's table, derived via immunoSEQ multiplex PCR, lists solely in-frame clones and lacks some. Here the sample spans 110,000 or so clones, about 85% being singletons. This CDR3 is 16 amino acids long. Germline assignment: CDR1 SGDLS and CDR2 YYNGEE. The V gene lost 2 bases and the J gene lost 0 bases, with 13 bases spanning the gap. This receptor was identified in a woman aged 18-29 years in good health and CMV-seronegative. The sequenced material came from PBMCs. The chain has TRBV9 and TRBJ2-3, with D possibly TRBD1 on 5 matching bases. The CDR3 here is CASSVTDSYSTDTQYF. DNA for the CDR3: TGTGCCAGCAGCGTGACAGACTCCTATAGCACAGATACGCAGTATTTT.